One and the same sample provided the 20 T cell receptor beta chains below, sequenced in a study of blood T cells in healthy people across ages. PCR was performed a second time for about 6 to 12 cycles using a sample-barcoded 5' primer and a J-beta primer mix. Using its own MiXCR run on the 5' RACE reads, TCRdb lists one record per CDR3 protein. In the table there are about 1.8 million distinct CDR3 sequences, roughly 49% of which are singletons. What was sequenced was blood. These receptors all stem from a woman in her 40s in good health.

For this clonotype: Sequence at one end of the junction differs from germline and may be a read error. CDR3 residues: CTSSLTSGETQFF. The CDR3 DNA sequence: TGTACCAGCTCACTGACTAGCGGGGAGACCCAGTTCTTC. The chain employs TRBV18 and TRBJ2-1; 11 bases fit TRBD2. The germline gives CDR1 KGHSH, CDR2 LQKENI. This CDR3 region has 13 residues.

The DNA of the CDR3 is TGTGCCAGCAGTTTGGCGGGACCCCGGAATACCAAAAACATTCAGTACTTC. It specifies CASSLAGPRNTKNIQYF. The chain joins TRBV28 to TRBJ2-4; TRBD2 is a possible D gene (6 bases). The germline gives CDR1 MDHEN, CDR2 SYDVKM. The germline V and J ends were trimmed by 3 bases and 2 bases, with 17 bases remaining between them. The CDR3 consists of 17 residues.

This clonotype occurred a few times. This chain connects TRBV10-3 to TRBJ2-1; D may be TRBD2 (6 bases). Trimming pared 3 bases from V and 7 bases from J, leaving 7 bases between. Germline CDR1 and CDR2: ENHRY and SYGVKD. This CDR3 has 12 residues. CDR3 region: CAISDGGNEQFF. The CDR3 coding sequence is TGTGCCATCAGTGACGGAGGGAATGAGCAGTTCTTC.

The genes are TRBV28 and TRBJ2-7; 7 positions agree with TRBD1. V was pared by 3 bases and J by 6 bases, with 8 bases of the junction left unmatched. The CDR3 extends over 14 amino acids. CDR1 and CDR2 (germline): MDHEN, SYDVKM. The CDR3 loop reads CASSLRDSKAEQYF. The DNA for the CDR3 is TGTGCCAGCAGTTTGAGGGACAGTAAGGCCGAGCAGTACTTC.

A note on this clonotype: This could be a read error, since a much larger clone is one nucleotide away. The gene calls are TRBV28 and TRBJ2-2; the match to TRBD1 covers 8 bases. Germline V lookup: CDR1 MDHEN, CDR2 SYDVKM. The CDR3 runs to 15 residues. Losses at the gene ends were 4 bases for V and 5 bases for J; bases not matched to a gene: 6. CDR3 DNA: TGTGCCAGCAGTTGCTCGCAGGGGGCAACCGGGGAGCTGTTTTTT. Amino acids: CASSCSQGATGELFF.

The chain employs TRBV7-9 and TRBJ2-5; possibly TRBD1 for D (6 bases). Trimming pared 3 bases from V and 4 bases from J, leaving 12 bases between. This CDR3 has 14 residues. In germline, CDR1 is SEHNR, CDR2 FQNEAQ (reference sequence). The CDR3 spells CASSFRGIGETQYF. DNA of the CDR3: TGTGCCAGCAGCTTCAGGGGCATTGGAGAGACCCAGTACTTC.

V gene TRBV7-2 combines with J gene TRBJ2-2; 11 nucleotides align to TRBD2. The CDR3 is made up of 16 amino acids. Germline V gene data show CDR1 as SGHTA and CDR2 as FQGNSA. The V segment lost 1 base and the J segment 4 bases; nucleotides outside the gene matches: 2. This CDR3 is CASSLGGTSGTGELFF. The CDR3, as DNA: TGTGCCAGCAGCTTAGGCGGGACTAGCGGCACCGGGGAGCTGTTTTTT.

The chain uses TRBV14 and TRBJ1-1; 7 bases align to TRBD1. The CDR3 has 16 residues. Germline V gives CDR1 SGHDN, CDR2 FVKESK. The J segment lost 0 bases and the V segment lost 0 bases, leaving 4 bases of the junction unmatched. The chain's CDR3 is CASSQDRGTVNTEAFF. For the CDR3, the DNA is TGTGCCAGCAGCCAAGATAGGGGGACAGTGAACACTGAAGCTTTCTTT.

This clonotype was picked up a small number of times. The rearrangement uses TRBV15 and TRBJ1-2, with 7 bases identical to TRBD1. With 4 bases clipped from V and 6 bases from J, the junction kept 5 bases outside the gene matches. Germline values: CDR1 LNHNV, CDR2 YYDKDF (reference sequence). This CDR3 comprises 13 residues. The CDR3 DNA follows: TGTGCCACCAGCAACGAGGGGGCGGATGGCTACACCTTC. Encoded protein: CATSNEGADGYTF.

The chain combines TRBV6-5 with TRBJ1-2; 10 bases line up with TRBD1. Germline-derived CDR1 and CDR2 are MNHEY and SVGAGI. V shed 4 bases and J 7 bases; nucleotides not matched to a gene: 21. The length of the CDR3 is 19 residues. The CDR3, as DNA: TGTGCCAGCAGTTCCAACACAGTTACCCCGACAGGGGGCAGGGGTGGCTACACCTTC. Protein: CASSSNTVTPTGGRGGYTF.

The gene calls are TRBV6-5 and TRBJ1-5, with D uncertain. V lost 7 bases and J 3 bases, leaving 13 bases between the germline ends. The germline V gene has CDR1 MNHEY and CDR2 SVGAGI. The CDR3 loop spans 14 amino acids. CDR3 DNA: TGTGCCAGCAAGAAGACAAGGTTCAATCAGCCCCAGCATTTT. It codes for CASKKTRFNQPQHF.

This clonotype has only a few counts. The chain recombines TRBV6-2 or TRBV6-3 with TRBJ1-1; weak D call: TRBD1 (5 bases). This CDR3 comprises 15 residues. Germline CDR1 is MNHEY and CDR2 is SVGEGT. The V end lost 8 bases, the J end lost 0 bases, and 16 bases lay between the germline ends. The CDR3 here is CASRTGGILNTEAFF. CDR3 in DNA: TGTGCCAGCCGAACGGGGGGGATACTGAACACTGAAGCTTTCTTT.

This clonotype was picked up a small number of times. The rearrangement uses TRBV20-1 and TRBJ2-1, with a possible D match to TRBD1 (6 bases). The CDR3 spans 15 residues. CDR1 DFQATT and CDR2 SNEGSKA come from the germline V gene (reference sequence). V lost 1 base, J lost 4 bases, and 14 bases lay in between. CDR3 nucleotide sequence: TGCAGTGCTAGAGCTCGACAGGAAGGGTACAATGAGCAGTTCTTC. It is translated as CSARARQEGYNEQFF.

The CDR3 region is CASSSGQEADNEQYF. CDR3 in DNA: TGTGCCAGCAGTTCCGGACAGGAGGCGGACAACGAGCAGTACTTC. The rearrangement links TRBV6-6 to TRBJ2-7; 7 bases align to TRBD1. The CDR3 extends over 15 amino acids. Looked up from germline, CDR1 is MNHNY and CDR2 is SVGAGI (reference sequence). Trimming took 4 bases from V and 5 from J; bases not matched to a gene: 11.

The chain recombines TRBV7-9 with TRBJ1-6; 10 positions agree with TRBD1. Germline V gene sequence: CDR1 SEHNR, CDR2 FQNEAQ (reference sequence). This CDR3 spans 19 amino acids. The V gene end was trimmed by 5 bases and the J gene end by 7 bases; junction bases not matched to a gene: 17. CDR3 in amino acids: CASSLLMGGTGASNSPLHF. The DNA for the CDR3 is TGTGCCAGCAGCCTCCTGATGGGTGGGACAGGGGCCTCCAATTCACCCCTCCACTTT.

The chain carries TRBV7-2 and TRBJ2-3; no definite D call. Germline assignment: CDR1 SGHTA and CDR2 FQGNSA. The V end was cut by 5 bases, the J end by 5 bases, with 11 bases between. This CDR3 has 13 residues. DNA for the CDR3: TGTGCCAGCAGCCCATCGTGGGTAGATACGCAGTATTTT. It translates to CASSPSWVDTQYF.

This clonotype has more than one count but fewer than ten. This sequence joins TRBV20-1 and TRBJ2-7; D might be TRBD1 (5 bases). The V end was cut by 3 bases, the J end by 2 bases, with 8 bases between. In germline, CDR1 is DFQATT, CDR2 SNEGSKA (reference sequence). This CDR3 is built from 12 residues. The CDR3 nucleotides are TGCAGTGCTAGCCGGACAACCTACGAGCAGTACTTC. This sequence encodes CSASRTTYEQYF.

The chain combines TRBV7-9 with TRBJ2-5; D gene unclear. This CDR3 has 15 residues. V was shortened by 1 base and J by 5 bases, with 14 bases between the two germline ends. Germline assignment: CDR1 SEHNR and CDR2 FQNEAQ (reference sequence). The CDR3 DNA reads as TGTGCCAGCAGCTTAGACCTGGGCGCGGCGGAGACCCAGTACTTC. Its protein is CASSLDLGAAETQYF. The full variable domain, completed using reference TRBV7-9 and TRBJ2-5, is DTGVSQNPRHKITKRGQNVTFRCDPISEHNRLYWYRQTLGQGPEFLTYFQNEAQLEKSRLLSDRFSAERPKGSFSTLEIQRTEQGDSAMYLCASSLDLGAAETQYFGPGTRLLVL.

The chain employs TRBV28 and TRBJ2-4; 9 positions match TRBD1. CDR3 length: 15 amino acids. Trimming removed 2 bases from V and 9 bases from J; junction bases left unmatched: 8. Germline CDR1 reads MDHEN; CDR2 reads SYDVKM. CDR3 residues: CASSLRDRVLRIQYF. In nucleotides, the CDR3 is TGTGCCAGCAGTTTAAGGGACAGGGTCTTACGCATTCAGTACTTC.

The CDR3 here is CASSAGTGFQPQHF. DNA of the CDR3: TGTGCCAGCAGCGCCGGGACAGGCTTCCAGCCCCAGCATTTT. This chain links TRBV5-6 with TRBJ1-5, with 8 bases matching TRBD1. The CDR3 contains 14 residues. Unmatched junction bases numbered 7, after V lost 4 bases and J lost 7 bases. CDR1 SGHDT and CDR2 YYEEEE come from the germline V gene. The whole variable domain, remainder taken from reference TRBV5-6 and TRBJ1-5, is DAGVTQSPTHLIKTRGQQVTLRCSPKSGHDTVSWYQQALGQGPQFIFQYYEEEERQRGNFPDRFSGHQFPNYSSELNVNALLLGDSALYLCASSAGTGFQPQHFGDGTRLSIL.